Presented here are 19 T cell receptor beta chains from one specimen sequenced in a study of blood T cell repertoires in COVID-19. Sequenced by immunoSEQ multiplex PCR; TCRdb stores in-frame clones only, minus some. The sample records approximately 300,000 clones, 89% being singletons. What was sequenced was PBMCs or T cells enriched from blood (not recorded which). Receptors were obtained from a woman under 40 who had recovered from COVID-19.

The V and J genes are TRBV3-1 (or the pseudogene TRBV3-2) and TRBJ2-7; 8 bases agree with TRBD1. Germline trimming cut 0 bases from V and 7 bases from J; bases unmatched to any gene: 17. Germline V gene data show CDR1 as LGHDT and CDR2 as YNNKEL (reference sequence). This CDR3 comprises 18 residues. The CDR3 DNA reads as TGTGCCAGCAGCCAAGAGGGACAGGCATTCATCGAGTCTTGGGAGCAGTACTTC. Residues: CASSQEGQAFIESWEQYF.

The chain uses TRBV27 and TRBJ1-6; D possibly corresponds to TRBD1 (5 bases). The CDR3 extends over 13 amino acids. The germline V gene has CDR1 MNHEY and CDR2 SMNVEV (reference sequence). V was shortened by 7 bases and J by 10 bases, with 14 bases between the two germline ends. The chain's CDR3 is CASTPSGVSPLHF. As DNA, the CDR3 is TGTGCCAGCACCCCATCGGGGGTATCACCCCTCCACTTT.

V usage is TRBV29-1 and J usage is TRBJ1-1; D unresolved. The CDR3 covers 13 residues. The V gene lost 4 bases and the J gene lost 5 bases, with 14 bases spanning the gap. CDR1 SQVTM and CDR2 ANQGSEA come from the germline V gene. CDR3 sequence (DNA): TGCAGCGTTGCAACCCGGAGGGTGACTGAAGCTTTCTTT. It codes for CSVATRRVTEAFF.

This clone was picked up a small number of times. As DNA, the CDR3 is TGTGCCATCAGTGAGCTTGGGGCAGCAGAGCAGTTCTTC. Protein product: CAISELGAAEQFF. The chain combines TRBV10-3 with TRBJ2-1; weak D call: TRBD1 (5 bases). V lost 2 bases to trimming and J lost 10 bases, with 12 bases between them. Germline V gene data show CDR1 as ENHRY and CDR2 as SYGVKD. CDR3 length equals 13 residues.

The chain couples TRBV18 to TRBJ1-5; 10 bases fit TRBD1. Germline V gene sequence: CDR1 KGHSH, CDR2 LQKENI. The CDR3 contains 18 residues. The ends lost 3 bases at V and 0 bases at J; junction bases unmatched: 8. CDR3 sequence: CASSPGRQGAISNQPQHF. The DNA of the CDR3 is TGTGCCAGCTCACCGGGAAGACAGGGGGCGATTAGCAATCAGCCCCAGCATTTT.

The chain combines TRBV5-4 with TRBJ2-2; D is possibly TRBD2 (5 bases). The CDR3 covers 14 residues. Per the germline V gene, CDR1 is SGHNT and CDR2 is YYREEE (reference sequence). Trimming cost V 2 bases and J 3 bases, with 8 bases left between them. CDR3 bases: TGTGCCAGCAGCTTTCCCGGGGACACCGGGGAGCTGTTTTTT. It translates to CASSFPGDTGELFF. Combining the CDR3 with reference TRBV5-4 and TRBJ2-2 gives the whole variable domain ETGVTQSPTHLIKTRGQQVTLRCSSQSGHNTVSWYQQALGQGPQFIFQYYREEENGRGNFPPRFSGLQFPNYSSELNVNALELDDSALYLCASSFPGDTGELFFGEGSRLTVL.

The chain joins TRBV11-1 to TRBJ2-3; the match to TRBD2 covers 10 bases. This CDR3 is 15 amino acids long. The V segment lost 5 bases and the J segment 2 bases; nucleotides outside the gene matches: 4. Germline CDR1 is SGHAT and CDR2 is FQDESV (reference sequence). The CDR3 DNA is TGTGCCAGCAGCCCTAGCGGGAGTCCCACAGATACGCAGTATTTT. This sequence encodes CASSPSGSPTDTQYF.

V is TRBV27 and J is TRBJ2-1; 16 positions agree with TRBD2. CDR3 length equals 16 residues. The trim removed 3 bases at V and 9 bases at J, leaving 5 bases unmatched. Per the germline V gene, CDR1 is MNHEY and CDR2 is SMNVEV (reference sequence). CDR3 DNA sequence: TGTGCCAGCAGTTTCGGGACTAGCGGGAGGGCCGTTGAGCAGTTCTTC. It is translated as CASSFGTSGRAVEQFF.

The count of this clone is one. The rearrangement links TRBV5-1 to TRBJ2-5, with TRBD2 matching over 9 bases. This CDR3 region has 17 residues. Trimming at V came to 0 bases and at J to 1 base, leaving 7 bases not matched to a gene. Per germline, CDR1 SGHRS and CDR2 YFSETQ. Here the CDR3 reads CASSLGGLAGFQETQYF. The CDR3 DNA reads as TGCGCCAGCAGCTTGGGGGGGCTAGCGGGATTCCAAGAGACCCAGTACTTC.

The chain carries TRBV19 and TRBJ1-1, with D possibly being TRBD1 (6 bases). Trimming pared 5 bases from V and 11 bases from J, leaving 21 bases between. This CDR3 has 14 amino acids. Looked up from germline, CDR1 is LNHDA and CDR2 is SQIVND (reference sequence). In DNA form, the CDR3 reads TGTGCCAGTAGTTTCAACCCCTGGACAGCGGGGGCTTTCTTT. Protein product: CASSFNPWTAGAFF. The whole variable domain, filled in from reference TRBV19 and TRBJ1-1, reads DGGITQSPKYLFRKEGQNVTLSCEQNLNHDAMYWYRQDPGQGLRLIYYSQIVNDFQKGDIAEGYSVSREKKESFPLTVTSAQKNPTAFYLCASSFNPWTAGAFFGQGTRLTVV.

The gene calls are TRBV30 and TRBJ1-2, with D uncertain. Germline lookup yields CDR1 GTSNPN and CDR2 SVGIG (reference sequence). CDR3 length: 15 residues. Deletions cut 1 base from V and 5 bases from J, with 17 bases between. The DNA of the CDR3 is TGTGCCTGGAGTGGAGCGGGATTTCTTTTGTATGGCTACACCTTC. It codes for CAWSGAGFLLYGYTF.

The J gene is TRBJ2-1, the V gene TRBV10-3; D uncertain. Germline V lookup: CDR1 ENHRY, CDR2 SYGVKD. Trimming pared 6 bases from V and 4 bases from J, leaving 16 bases between. This CDR3 has 15 amino acids. The CDR3 nucleotides read TGTGCCATCAGGCACAGACCCGACCTTTACAATGAGCAGTTCTTC. Translation: CAIRHRPDLYNEQFF.

This rearrangement joins TRBV7-2 to TRBJ2-2; D is unresolved. Germline CDR1 SGHTA, CDR2 FQGNSA. The CDR3 has 15 amino acids. V lost 1 base and J 3 bases, leaving 9 bases between the germline ends. CDR3 DNA sequence: TGTGCCAGCAGCTTAGGGAGATACGACACCGGGGAGCTGTTTTTT. Residues: CASSLGRYDTGELFF.

The gene calls are TRBV7-3 and TRBJ2-3; 9 nucleotides agree with TRBD2. CDR1 and CDR2 (germline): SGHTA, FQGTGA. The CDR3 loop spans 16 amino acids. V lost 1 base to trimming and J lost 4 bases; unmatched junction nucleotides: 6. CDR3 residues: CASSLRRAGGADTQYF. The CDR3, as DNA: TGTGCCAGCAGCTTAAGGCGGGCGGGAGGGGCAGATACGCAGTATTTT.

The rearrangement joins TRBV19 to TRBJ1-5; tentative D call: TRBD1 (5 bases). The CDR3 covers 13 residues. CDR1 LNHDA and CDR2 SQIVND come from the germline V gene (reference sequence). Deletions cut 6 bases from V and 2 bases from J, with 8 bases between. The CDR3 DNA follows: TGTGCCAGTAGCGAGACAGGCAATCAGCCCCAGCATTTT. This codes for CASSETGNQPQHF.

The count of this clone is one. V usage is TRBV14 and J usage is TRBJ1-1, with TRBD1 as a possible D gene (5 bases). V lost 1 base, J lost 5 bases, and 17 bases lay in between. The CDR3 runs to 16 residues. CDR1 is SGHDN, CDR2 FVKESK, per germline. The CDR3: CASSQVTGMYGTEAFF. The CDR3 DNA reads TGTGCCAGCAGCCAAGTTACAGGAATGTATGGGACTGAAGCTTTCTTT.

CDR3 amino acids: CASSFGGSFTDTQYF. The CDR3 coding sequence is TGCGCCAGCAGCTTCGGCGGGAGTTTCACAGATACGCAGTATTTT. The chain employs TRBV5-1 and TRBJ2-3, with 7 bases matching TRBD2. The germline gives CDR1 SGHRS, CDR2 YFSETQ. The V segment lost 2 bases and the J segment 2 bases; nucleotides outside the gene matches: 5. The CDR3 contains 15 residues.

This clone was detected only once. The chain combines TRBV2 with TRBJ2-5; the match to TRBD1 covers 7 bases. Trimming cost V 4 bases and J 1 base; bases outside gene matches: 0. The CDR3 spans 13 residues. Germline V gene data show CDR1 as SNHLY and CDR2 as FYNNEI. The CDR3 sequence is CASSGTGQETQYF. The DNA for the CDR3 is TGTGCCAGCAGTGGGACAGGCCAAGAGACCCAGTACTTC. The full variable domain, in which reference TRBV2 and TRBJ2-5 provide the parts outside the CDR3, is EPEVTQTPSHQVTQMGQEVILRCVPISNHLYFYWYRQILGQKVEFLVSFYNNEISEKSEIFDDQFSVERPDGSNFTLKIRSTKLEDSAMYFCASSGTGQETQYFGPGTRLLVL.

This clone is a singleton in its sample. The chain couples TRBV5-1 to TRBJ1-2; perhaps TRBD1 as D (6 bases). This CDR3 has 13 residues. Germline-derived CDR1 and CDR2 are SGHRS and YFSETQ. V lost 2 bases, J lost 5 bases, and 10 bases lay in between. CDR3 sequence reads: CASSLGGAYGYTF. In nucleotides, the CDR3 is TGCGCCAGCAGCTTAGGGGGGGCTTATGGCTACACCTTC.